A selection of T cell receptor beta chains follows, all from one sample in a study of beta chain features in type 1 diabetes. Profiling relied on immunoSEQ multiplex PCR, and the TCRdb table lists in-frame clones only, not all of them. This table has 150,000 to 190,000 clones, about 8.1% appearing once. The sequenced sample consisted of central memory CD4+ T cells from blood. These receptors were obtained from a man in his late teens or twenties in good health. The CDR3 runs from the conserved cysteine through the conserved F or W. The D gene is left open where the match is weak. Some rows have no size entry. The others give once, few or many, or a class for an expanded clone.

j_gene,abundance,v_gene,d_gene,CDR3nt,CDR3aa
TRBJ2-6,many,TRBV9,-,TGTGCCAGCAGCGCGGGGGGCGCGTATGCTGGGGCCAACGTCCTGACTTTC,CASSAGGAYAGANVLTF
TRBJ2-7,few,TRBV6-5,-,TGTGCCAGCAGTTACGATGGCAAATATTACGAGCAGTACTTC,CASSYDGKYYEQYF
TRBJ1-2,few,TRBV6-5,-,TGTGCCAGCAGTTACCTCGCAGGGTCGAACTATGGCTACACCTTC,CASSYLAGSNYGYTF
TRBJ2-7,few,TRBV5-1,-,TGCGCCAGCAGCTCGTTCCAGGGCTACGAGCAGTACTTC,CASSSFQGYEQYF
TRBJ2-1,few,TRBV5-1,-,TGCGCCAGCAGCCGCCCAGCAGGGGACAATGAGCAGTTCTTC,CASSRPAGDNEQFF
TRBJ1-1,-,TRBV5-6,TRBD1,TGTGCCAGCAGGCTGACAGGGGGGAAAGCTTTCTTT,CASRLTGGKAFF
TRBJ2-1,many,TRBV28,TRBD2,TGTGCCAGCAGCCGCGTAGCGGGAGGAGGGTCCTACAATGAGCAGTTCTTC,CASSRVAGGGSYNEQFF
TRBJ1-2,-,TRBV7-2,TRBD1,TGTGCCAGCAGCCCGAGTACAGGGGTCGTAGGCTACACCTTC,CASSPSTGVVGYTF
TRBJ2-3,few,TRBV7-8,TRBD1,TGTGCCAGCAGCGCGGACAGGGGGCTTCGCACAGATACGCAGTATTTT,CASSADRGLRTDTQYF
TRBJ2-5,few,TRBV7-2,-,TGTGCCAGCAGCCTTACGCGAGGGACCCAGTACTTC,CASSLTRGTQYF
TRBJ2-7,-,TRBV7-8,TRBD1,TGTGCCAGCAGCCCCCGGACAGGCCGGGGAGAGCAGTACTTC,CASSPRTGRGEQYF
TRBJ2-2,few,TRBV9,-,TGTGCCAGCAGCGCCCTTTCGACAGGGAACACCGGGGAGCTGTTTTTT,CASSALSTGNTGELFF
TRBJ2-3,few,TRBV7-9,TRBD2,TGTGCCAGCAGCCCGGGAGCGGGGTCCGCAGATACGCAGTATTTT,CASSPGAGSADTQYF
TRBJ2-6,-,TRBV28,-,TGTGCCAGCAGTTTATTGGGACAATACTCTGGGGCCAACGTCCTGACTTTC,CASSLLGQYSGANVLTF
TRBJ1-2,-,TRBV7-2,-,TGTGCCAGCAGCTCCACGGGGATTAACTATGGCTACACCTTC,CASSSTGINYGYTF
TRBJ1-1,-,TRBV18,-,TGTGCCAGCTCACCATACAGGGATTCCACTGAAGCTTTCTTT,CASSPYRDSTEAFF
TRBJ2-7,-,TRBV2,TRBD1,TGTGCCAGCAGTGGGGGGGGACAGGGGGCGCGGGAGCAGTACTTC,CASSGGGQGAREQYF
TRBJ1-2,few,TRBV4-3,TRBD1,TGCGCCAGCAGCCAAGGTACTGGACAGGTATCCCACTTC,CASSQGTGQVSHF
TRBJ1-1,-,TRBV5-1,TRBD1,TGCGCCAGCAGCTTGGTACAGGGGAGGACTGAAGCTTTCTTT,CASSLVQGRTEAFF
TRBJ1-1,-,TRBV5-1,-,TGCGCCAGCAGCCCCCTGGGAGGGAGGAACACTGAAGCTTTCTTT,CASSPLGGRNTEAFF
TRBJ1-1,many,TRBV7-2,-,TGTGCCAGCAGCTCGGGGCGGGGCACTGAAGCTTTCTTT,CASSSGRGTEAFF
TRBJ2-4,-,TRBV27,TRBD2,TGTGCCAGCAGTCCTGGCTGGACCGAGCGGGGGGTCAACATTCAGTACTTC,CASSPGWTERGVNIQYF
TRBJ1-6,many,TRBV14,-,TGTGCCAGCAGCCGAGACAGAAATTCACCCCTCCACTTT,CASSRDRNSPLHF
TRBJ2-7,-,TRBV27,TRBD1,TGTGCCAGCAGTTTTAACAGGGGCTACGAGCAGTACTTC,CASSFNRGYEQYF
TRBJ2-2,-,TRBV5-4,-,TGTGCCAGCAGCTTATCGACAGGGAACACCGGGGAGCTGTTTTTT,CASSLSTGNTGELFF
TRBJ1-5,few,TRBV7-2,-,TGTGCCAGCAGCTTACGTTCCGGGGAGCAGCCCCAGCATTTT,CASSLRSGEQPQHF
TRBJ1-2,few,TRBV7-2,TRBD1,TGTGCCAGCAGCTTCCCGACAGGGGACTATGGCTACACCTTC,CASSFPTGDYGYTF
TRBJ2-5,-,TRBV10-3,-,TGTGCCATCAGTGAGTCGAGTTGGGAGCAGTACTTC,CAISESSWEQYF
TRBJ2-1,few,TRBV9,-,TGTGCCAGCAGCGTAACAGGTTTGCAATCCAATGAGCAGTTCTTC,CASSVTGLQSNEQFF
TRBJ1-6,-,TRBV15,-,TGTGCCACCAGCAGAGATTCGGGACTCAGTTCACCCCTCCACTTT,CATSRDSGLSSPLHF
TRBJ1-2,few,TRBV7-2,TRBD1,TGTGCCAGCAGCTTAAGTGGGACAGACTATGGCTACACCTTC,CASSLSGTDYGYTF
TRBJ2-4,-,TRBV5-6,TRBD1,TGTGCCAGCAGTTACCCGGGACAGGGGTACAAAAACATTCAGTACTTC,CASSYPGQGYKNIQYF
TRBJ2-1,few,TRBV7-2,-,TGTGCCAGCAGCTTTTTCAACAATGAGCAGTTCTTC,CASSFFNNEQFF
TRBJ1-1,few,TRBV27,TRBD1,TGTGCCAGCAGTTGGGGGGCCCAGGGGGGCACTGAAGCTTTCTTT,CASSWGAQGGTEAFF
TRBJ2-3,few,TRBV15,TRBD1,TGTGCCACCAGCAGGGTGGGACAGGGGGCAGGTGATACGCAGTATTTT,CATSRVGQGAGDTQYF
TRBJ2-1,few,TRBV11-3,-,TGTGCCAGCAGCTTAGATCCTTTGCTAGAGTCCTACAATGAGCAGTTCTTC,CASSLDPLLESYNEQFF
TRBJ1-4,-,TRBV11-2,-,TGTGCCAGCAGCCGCACAGGGCAAAGGGAAAAACTGTTTTTT,CASSRTGQREKLFF
TRBJ1-2,-,TRBV7-9,-,TGTGCCAGCAGCTTAGACACCCGCGGGGGCTATGGCTACACCTTC,CASSLDTRGGYGYTF
TRBJ2-7,many,TRBV6-6,TRBD1,TGTGCCAGCACCCTGGGACAGGGGACGGAAGAGCAGTACTTC,CASTLGQGTEEQYF
TRBJ2-1,-,TRBV2,-,TGTGCCAGCAGAGACCCGACAGCTTACAATGAGCAGTTCTTC,CASRDPTAYNEQFF